This T cell receptor (beta chain) originates from a study of T cells in narcolepsy. Study in general: Healthy controls were enrolled alongside patients with narcolepsy type 1 or type 2.

Study-wide results and caveats: No autoreactive T cell clone sequences appeared in some memory CD4+ repertoires. Blood of same and different patients, but not healthy controls, reportedly held recurring autoreactive clonotypes. HCRT-specific and TRIB2-specific autoreactive clonotypes appeared among same-patient CSF and blood CD4+ clonotypes.

Clones were read by immunoSEQ multiplex PCR, and TCRdb kept only the in-frame ones, dropping some. The sample includes over 25,000 clones, approximately 80% of them seen just once. This clone was found a few times. What it recognizes is unknown. The CDR3 covers 14 residues. Trimming took 5 bases from V and 3 from J, leaving 11 bases between them. Germline CDR1 SGHAT, CDR2 FQNNGV. Input material: CD45RA- memory CD4+ T cells from PBMCs. The clonotype comes from a human donor with narcolepsy. The chain uses TRBV11-2 and TRBJ1-3; D may be TRBD1 (6 bases). CDR3 in DNA: TGTGCCAGCAGCCGGGGGGCAGGTGGAAACACCATATATTTT. It translates to CASSRGAGGNTIYF.